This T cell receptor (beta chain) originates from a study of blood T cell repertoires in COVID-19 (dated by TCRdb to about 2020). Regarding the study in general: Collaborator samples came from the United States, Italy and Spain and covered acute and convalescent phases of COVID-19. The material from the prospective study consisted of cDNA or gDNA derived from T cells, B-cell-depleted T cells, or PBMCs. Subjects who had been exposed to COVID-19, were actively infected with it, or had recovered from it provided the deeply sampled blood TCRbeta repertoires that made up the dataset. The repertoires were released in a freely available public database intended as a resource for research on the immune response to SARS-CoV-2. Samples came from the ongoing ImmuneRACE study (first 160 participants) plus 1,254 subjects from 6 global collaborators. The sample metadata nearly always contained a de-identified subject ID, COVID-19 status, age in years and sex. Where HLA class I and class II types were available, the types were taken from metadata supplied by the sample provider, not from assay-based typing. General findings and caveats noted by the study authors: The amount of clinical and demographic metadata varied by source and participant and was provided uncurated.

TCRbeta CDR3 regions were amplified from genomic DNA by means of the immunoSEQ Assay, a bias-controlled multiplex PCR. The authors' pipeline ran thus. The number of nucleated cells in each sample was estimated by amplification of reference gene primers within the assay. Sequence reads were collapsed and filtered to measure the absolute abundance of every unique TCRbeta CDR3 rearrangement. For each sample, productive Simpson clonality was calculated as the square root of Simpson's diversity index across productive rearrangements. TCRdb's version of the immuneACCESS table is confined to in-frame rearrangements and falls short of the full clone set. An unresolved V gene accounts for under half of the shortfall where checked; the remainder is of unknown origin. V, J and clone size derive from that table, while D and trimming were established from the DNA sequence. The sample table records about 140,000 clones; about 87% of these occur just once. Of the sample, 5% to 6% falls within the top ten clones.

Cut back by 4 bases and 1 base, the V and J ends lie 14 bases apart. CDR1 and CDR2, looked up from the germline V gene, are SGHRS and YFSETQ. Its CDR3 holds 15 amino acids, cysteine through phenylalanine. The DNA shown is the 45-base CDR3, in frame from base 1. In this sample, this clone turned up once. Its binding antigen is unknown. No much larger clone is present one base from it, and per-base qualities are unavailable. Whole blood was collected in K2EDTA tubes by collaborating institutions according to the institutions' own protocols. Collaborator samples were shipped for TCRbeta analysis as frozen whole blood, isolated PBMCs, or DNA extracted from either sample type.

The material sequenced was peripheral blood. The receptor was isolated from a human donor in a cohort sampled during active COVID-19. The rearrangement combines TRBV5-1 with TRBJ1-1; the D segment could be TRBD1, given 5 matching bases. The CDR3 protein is CASSGLQVGNTEAFF. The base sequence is TGCGCCAGCAGCGGATTACAGGTAGGGAACACTGAAGCTTTCTTT.